Sequencing of this T cell receptor (beta chain) was carried out in a study of post-analysis software for immune sequencing data. Study findings and constraints: Five TRBV segments, TRBV5-6, TRBV5-1 and TRBV20-1 among them, were found more frequent in patients than controls.

The library was made from cDNA and included unique molecular identifiers. TCRdb recomputed calls from the PCR reads with MiXCR, one row per CDR3 protein. This repertoire shows about 570,000 distinct CDR3 sequences, 30% to 40% found once; its top ten account for less than 6%. Germline CDR1 DFQATT, CDR2 SNEGSKA (reference sequence). This CDR3 is built from 14 residues. V lost 3 bases and J lost 0, with 11 bases in between. This clonotype has more than one count but fewer than ten. No antigen is known for it. This receptor was taken from a girl aged 2-17 years with multiple sclerosis. Sequenced: blood. The V and J genes are TRBV20-1 and TRBJ2-5, with D possibly TRBD1 on 6 matching bases. In DNA, the CDR3 is TGCAGTGCTAGCCCCCGGACAGACCAAGAGACCCAGTACTTC. Translating gives CSASPRTDQETQYF.